This TCR beta chain stems from a study of blood T cells in healthy people across ages. General study points: The study lacked donor CMV status, which possibly confounded expanded clonotype changes. A strong correlation was seen between TCR beta diversity and naive T cell percentage.

CDR1 and CDR2 from the germline V gene are SGHAT and FQDESV (reference sequence). The CDR3 is 13 amino acids. Notes on this clonotype: Its cognate antigen is unknown.

A J-beta primer mix and a sample-barcoded 5' primer were used in a second PCR of about 7 to 12 cycles. Tags on each cDNA molecule came from a template-switch adaptor with 12 random nucleotides. TCRdb called the 5' RACE reads again in MiXCR, with one record for every CDR3 protein. The table records hundreds of thousands of distinct CDR3 sequences, approximately 21% of them present only once. This TCR was sampled from a man aged 70-80 years in good health. Sequenced sample: blood. This chain joins TRBV11-1 and TRBJ2-5, with a tentative D call TRBD1 (5 bases). Gene TRBJ2-7 matches the end of the DNA better, so the J call may be wrong. CDR3 amino acids: CASSYAAGNEQYF. The CDR3 bases are TGTGCCAGCAGCTACGCGGCAGGGAACGAGCAGTACTTC.